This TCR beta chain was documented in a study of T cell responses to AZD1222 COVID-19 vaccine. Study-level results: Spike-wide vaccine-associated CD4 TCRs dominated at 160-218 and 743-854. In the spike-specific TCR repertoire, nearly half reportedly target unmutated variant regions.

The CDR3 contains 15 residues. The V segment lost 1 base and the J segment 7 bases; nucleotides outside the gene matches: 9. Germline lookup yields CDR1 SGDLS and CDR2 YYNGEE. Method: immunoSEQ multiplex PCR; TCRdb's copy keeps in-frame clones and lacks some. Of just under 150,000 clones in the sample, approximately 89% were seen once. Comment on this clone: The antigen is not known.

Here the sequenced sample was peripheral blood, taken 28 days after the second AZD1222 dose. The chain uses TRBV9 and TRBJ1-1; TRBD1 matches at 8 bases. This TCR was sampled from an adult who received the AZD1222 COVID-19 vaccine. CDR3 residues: CASSVLSSGTGEAFF. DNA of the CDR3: TGTGCCAGCAGCGTATTGTCCTCCGGGACAGGTGAAGCTTTCTTT. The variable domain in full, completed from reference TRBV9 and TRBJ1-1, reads DSGVTQTPKHLITATGQRVTLRCSPRSGDLSVYWYQQSLDQGLQFLIQYYNGEERAKGNILERFSAQQFPDLHSELNLSSLELGDSALYFCASSVLSSGTGEAFFGQGTRLTVV.